The clone carrying this TCR beta chain was detected once. The same CDR3 also results from other DNA sequences found in this sample. This entry is derived from a study of blood T cell repertoires in COVID-19. Germline-derived CDR1 and CDR2 are DFQATT and SNEGSKA (reference sequence). The V end lost 5 bases, the J end lost 6 bases, and 6 bases lay between the germline ends. This CDR3 region has 10 residues. In the original processing: By means of reference gene primer amplification, nucleated cell counts were estimated. Profiled with immunoSEQ multiplex PCR; TCRdb holds only in-frame clones, not every one. Clone size and V and J calls were adopted from that table, with D and trimming inferred from the DNA. The sample lists around 220,000 clones, around 84% occurring once.

Sequencing was done on a sample of peripheral blood. This chain links TRBV20-1 with TRBJ2-3; D not resolved. The source of this sequence is a man in his forties or fifties with acute or convalescent COVID-19. The chain's CDR3 is CSAPLDTQYF. CDR3 coding DNA: TGCAGTGCTCCCCTGGATACGCAGTATTTT.